This entry lists 9 T cell receptor beta chains sequenced from one sample in a study of CD4 T cells in relation to SARS-CoV-2 and coronaviruses. Sequencing was performed with immunoSEQ multiplex PCR; in TCRdb, only in-frame clones are kept and a portion is missing. The sample consists of tens of thousands of clones, more than 60% of them appearing once. No cognate antigen is known for these TCRs. The source material was memory CD4+ T cells from PBMCs, cultured in vitro. These receptors all come from an adult with COVID-19.

This clone has more than one count but fewer than ten. The chain couples TRBV13 to TRBJ1-6, with D tentatively TRBD1 (5 bases). The germline V gene encodes CDR1 PRHDT and CDR2 FYEKMQ (reference sequence). There are 15 residues in the CDR3. The V gene lost 3 bases and the J gene lost 7 bases, with 13 bases spanning the gap. For the CDR3, the DNA is TGTGCCAGCAGCTTGGGGGATCTCCCCAATTCACCCCTCCACTTT. Its translation is CASSLGDLPNSPLHF.

CDR3 bases: TGTGCCACCAGCATGACTAGCGGGCCGAACAATGAGCAGTTCTTC. Translating it yields CATSMTSGPNNEQFF. The J gene is TRBJ2-1, the V gene TRBV15; 10 bases agree with TRBD2. Unmatched junction bases numbered 5, after V lost 4 bases and J lost 5 bases. The CDR3 totals 15 residues. CDR1 and CDR2 (germline): LNHNV, YYDKDF (reference sequence).

The CDR3 reads CASSATSGREYNEQFF. CDR3 nucleotide sequence: TGTGCCAGCAGCGCTACTAGCGGGAGGGAATACAATGAGCAGTTCTTC. The chain links TRBV9 to TRBJ2-1; 13 nucleotides match TRBD2. V lost 3 bases to trimming and J lost 4 bases; unmatched junction nucleotides: 4. Germline V gives CDR1 SGDLS, CDR2 YYNGEE. The CDR3 totals 16 residues.

This clone is termed medium-sized. This sequence joins TRBV4-1 and TRBJ2-3, with no clear D. Germline values: CDR1 MGHRA, CDR2 YSYEKL. The CDR3 totals 12 residues. V lost 3 bases to trimming and J lost 6 bases, with 7 bases between them. CDR3 in DNA: TGCGCCAGCAGCCACCCGTTGGATACGCAGTATTTT. The encoded protein is CASSHPLDTQYF.

The rearrangement links TRBV28 to TRBJ1-1; 7 bases line up with TRBD1. J lost 6 bases, V lost 6 bases, and 7 bases had no gene match. Germline V gene sequence: CDR1 MDHEN, CDR2 SYDVKM. This CDR3 has 13 amino acids. Written as DNA, the CDR3 is TGTGCCAGCAGACAGGGGAATACGGCTGAAGCTTTCTTT. It specifies CASRQGNTAEAFF.

This chain links TRBV25-1 with TRBJ2-7, with 9 nucleotides matching TRBD2. Germline CDR1 and CDR2: MGHDK and SYGVNS. The CDR3 length is 15 residues. Trimming cost V 4 bases and J 0 bases; bases outside gene matches: 4. CDR3: CASSASGASSYEQYF. CDR3 bases: TGTGCCAGCAGTGCTAGCGGGGCCAGCTCCTACGAGCAGTACTTC.

The chain couples TRBV29-1 to TRBJ2-3; 7 bases are shared with TRBD2. Germline CDR1 is SQVTM and CDR2 is ANQGSEA. The junction had 13 bases not matched to a gene; V was cut back by 6 bases and J by 1 base. CDR3 length: 16 amino acids. The CDR3 protein is CSVAPRYAGGTDTQYF. For the CDR3, the DNA is TGCAGCGTGGCCCCGAGGTATGCGGGAGGCACAGATACGCAGTATTTT.

V usage is TRBV12-3 or TRBV12-4 and J usage is TRBJ2-7; D gene unclear. Trimming shortened V by 3 bases and J by 6 bases, and 6 bases separated the two germline ends. This CDR3 spans 11 amino acids. The CDR3 region has the DNA TGTGCCAGCAGTTTCGGTTCCGAGCAGTACTTC. As protein: CASSFGSEQYF.

This rearrangement joins TRBV27 to TRBJ2-7; no firm D call. Per the germline V gene, CDR1 is MNHEY and CDR2 is SMNVEV (reference sequence). V lost 4 bases to trimming and J lost 4 bases, with 5 bases between them. The CDR3 loop spans 11 amino acids. The CDR3 bases are TGTGCCAGCAGTTCCAGGTACGAGCAGTACTTC. It codes for CASSSRYEQYF.